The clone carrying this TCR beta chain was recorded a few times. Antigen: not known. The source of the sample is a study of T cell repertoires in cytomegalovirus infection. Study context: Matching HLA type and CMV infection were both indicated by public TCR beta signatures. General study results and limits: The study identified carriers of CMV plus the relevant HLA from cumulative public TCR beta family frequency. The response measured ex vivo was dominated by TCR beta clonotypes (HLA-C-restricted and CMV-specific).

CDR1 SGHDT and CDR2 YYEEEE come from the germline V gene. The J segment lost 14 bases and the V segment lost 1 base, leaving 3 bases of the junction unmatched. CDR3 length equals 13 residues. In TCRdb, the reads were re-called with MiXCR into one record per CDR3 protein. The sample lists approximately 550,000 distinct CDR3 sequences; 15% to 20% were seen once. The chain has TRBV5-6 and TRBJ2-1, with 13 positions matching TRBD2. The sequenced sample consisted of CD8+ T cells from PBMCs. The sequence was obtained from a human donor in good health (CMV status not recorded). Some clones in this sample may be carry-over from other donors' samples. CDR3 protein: CASSLSTSGREFF. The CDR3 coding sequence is TGTGCCAGCAGCTTGTCAACTAGCGGGAGGGAGTTCTTC.